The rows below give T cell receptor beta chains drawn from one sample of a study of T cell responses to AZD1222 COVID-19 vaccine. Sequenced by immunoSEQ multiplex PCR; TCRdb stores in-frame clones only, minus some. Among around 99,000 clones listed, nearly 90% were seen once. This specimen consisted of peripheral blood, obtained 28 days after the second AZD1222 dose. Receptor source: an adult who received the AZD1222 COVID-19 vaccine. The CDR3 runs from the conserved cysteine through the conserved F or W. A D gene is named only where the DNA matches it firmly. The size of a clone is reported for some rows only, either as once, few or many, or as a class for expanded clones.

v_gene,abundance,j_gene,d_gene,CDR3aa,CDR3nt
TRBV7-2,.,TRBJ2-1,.,CASSPGRGLNEQFF,TGTGCCAGCAGCCCCGGCAGGGGCTTGAATGAGCAGTTCTTC
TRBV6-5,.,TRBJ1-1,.,CASSYSRTEAFF,TGTGCCAGCAGTTACTCCAGGACTGAAGCTTTCTTT
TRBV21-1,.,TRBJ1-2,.,CASSKWGPDYGYTF,TGTGCCAGCAGCAAATGGGGGCCTGACTATGGCTACACCTTC
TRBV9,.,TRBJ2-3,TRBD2,CASSVATVGGGVDTQYF,TGTGCCAGCAGCGTAGCTACAGTCGGCGGGGGGGTAGATACGCAGTATTTT
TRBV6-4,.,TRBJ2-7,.,CASTPRRPPYEQYF,TGTGCCAGCACTCCGAGGAGGCCCCCCTACGAGCAGTACTTC
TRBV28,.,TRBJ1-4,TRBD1,CASSNPGTGGEKLFF,TGTGCCAGCAGCAATCCGGGGACAGGGGGTGAAAAACTGTTTTTT
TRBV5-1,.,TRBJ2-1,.,CASSPAASNEQFF,TGCGCCAGCAGCCCAGCGGCGAGCAATGAGCAGTTCTTC
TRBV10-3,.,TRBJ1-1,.,CAIRPFGSNTEAFF,TGTGCCATCAGGCCCTTTGGGAGCAACACTGAAGCTTTCTTT
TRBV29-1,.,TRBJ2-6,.,CSVEPLSGANVLTF,TGCAGCGTTGAGCCGCTTTCTGGGGCCAACGTCCTGACTTTC
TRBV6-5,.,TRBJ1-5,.,CASDAGNSNQPQHF,TGTGCCAGCGACGCAGGGAATAGCAATCAGCCCCAGCATTTT
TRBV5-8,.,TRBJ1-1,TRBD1,CASSLGQGGRAFF,TGTGCCAGCAGCTTAGGACAGGGTGGTAGAGCTTTCTTT
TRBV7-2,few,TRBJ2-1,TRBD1,CASSPGWRRGPYNEQFF,TGTGCCAGCAGCCCCGGGTGGCGCAGGGGGCCTTACAATGAGCAGTTCTTC
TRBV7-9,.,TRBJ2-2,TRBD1,CASSSNRVRGQGYTGELFF,TGTGCCAGCAGCTCGAACCGGGTGCGGGGACAGGGTTACACCGGGGAGCTGTTTTTT
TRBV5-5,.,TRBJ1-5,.,CASSPWGDQPQHF,TGTGCCAGCAGCCCCTGGGGGGACCAGCCCCAGCATTTT
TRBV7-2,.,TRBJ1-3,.,CASSLVGSSSGNTIYF,TGTGCCAGCAGCTTAGTCGGATCCTCCTCTGGAAACACCATATATTTT
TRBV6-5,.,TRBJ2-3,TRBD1,CASRPGGGTDTQYF,TGTGCCAGCAGGCCAGGGGGAGGCACAGATACGCAGTATTTT
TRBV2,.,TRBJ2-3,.,CASERSDTQYF,TGTGCCAGCGAGCGATCAGATACGCAGTATTTT
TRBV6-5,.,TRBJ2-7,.,CASSYGRQPGYEQYF,TGTGCCAGCAGTTACGGTAGACAACCAGGGTACGAGCAGTACTTC
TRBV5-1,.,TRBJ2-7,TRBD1,CASSSGGHSYEQYF,TGCGCCAGCAGCTCAGGGGGCCACTCCTACGAGCAGTACTTC
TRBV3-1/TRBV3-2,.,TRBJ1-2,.,CASSHQDLIGHGYTF,TGTGCCAGCAGCCACCAAGATTTAATAGGTCATGGCTACACCTTC
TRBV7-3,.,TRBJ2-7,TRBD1,CASSFGTGNTEQYF,TGTGCCAGCAGCTTTGGGACAGGGAACACCGAGCAGTACTTC
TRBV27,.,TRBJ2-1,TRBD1,CASSLPPETGYNEQFF,TGTGCCAGCAGTTTACCTCCCGAGACAGGGTACAATGAGCAGTTCTTC
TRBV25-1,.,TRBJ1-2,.,CASSEYLGEGGYTF,TGTGCCAGCAGTGAATATCTAGGGGAGGGTGGCTACACCTTC
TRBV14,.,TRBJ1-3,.,CASSQDIGDTIYF,TGTGCCAGCAGCCAAGATATTGGGGACACCATATATTTT
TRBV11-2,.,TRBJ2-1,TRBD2,CASSWGGTGNEQFF,TGTGCCAGCAGTTGGGGGGGTACGGGCAATGAGCAGTTCTTC
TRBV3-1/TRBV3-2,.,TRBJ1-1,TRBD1,CASSPGTGVNTEAFF,TGTGCCAGCAGCCCTGGGACAGGTGTGAACACTGAAGCTTTCTTT
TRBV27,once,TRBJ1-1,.,CASSRQTIISEAFF,TGTGCCAGCAGCAGACAGACTATTATTTCTGAAGCTTTCTTT
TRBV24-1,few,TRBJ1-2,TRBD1,CATTLWGQGRGGYTF,TGTGCCACCACCCTATGGGGACAGGGGAGAGGTGGCTACACCTTC
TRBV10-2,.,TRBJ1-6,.,CASGVEGDSPLHF,TGCGCCAGCGGGGTGGAGGGAGATTCACCCCTCCACTTT
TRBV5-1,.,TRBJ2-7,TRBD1,CASSVGDRDSLYEQYF,TGCGCCAGCAGCGTCGGGGACAGGGACTCCCTCTACGAGCAGTACTTC
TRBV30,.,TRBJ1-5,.,CAWGRALRHQPQHF,TGTGCCTGGGGCCGGGCCCTCAGACATCAGCCCCAGCATTTT
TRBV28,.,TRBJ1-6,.,CASSRLTTDSPLHF,TGTGCCAGCAGCCGATTGACAACGGATTCACCCCTCCACTTT
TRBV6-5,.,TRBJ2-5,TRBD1,CASSSEVGQGTETQYF,TGTGCCAGCAGTTCGGAAGTGGGACAGGGGACCGAGACCCAGTACTTC
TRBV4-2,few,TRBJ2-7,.,CASSEAGRYEQYF,TGTGCCAGCAGCGAGGCGGGGAGGTACGAGCAGTACTTC
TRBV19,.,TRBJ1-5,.,CASRGLAVNQPQHF,TGTGCCAGCAGGGGCCTCGCAGTCAATCAGCCCCAGCATTTT
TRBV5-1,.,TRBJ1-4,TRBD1,CASSFKGQGGPNEKLFF,TGCGCCAGCAGCTTCAAGGGACAGGGGGGACCTAATGAAAAACTGTTTTTT
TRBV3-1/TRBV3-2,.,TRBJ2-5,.,CASSRRGHQETQYF,TGTGCCAGCAGCCGGCGGGGACACCAAGAGACCCAGTACTTC
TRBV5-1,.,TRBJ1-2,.,CASSLAEGGSWYGYTF,TGCGCCAGCAGCTTGGCCGAGGGGGGCTCGTGGTATGGCTACACCTTC
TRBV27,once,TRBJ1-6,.,CASSFWPTNNSPLHF,TGTGCCAGCAGTTTTTGGCCCACAAATAATTCACCCCTCCACTTT
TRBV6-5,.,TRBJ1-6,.,CASRPSYNSPLHF,TGTGCCAGCAGGCCCTCCTATAATTCACCCCTCCACTTT
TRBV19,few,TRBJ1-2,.,CASSILTGYGYTF,TGTGCCAGTAGTATTCTGACAGGCTATGGCTACACCTTC
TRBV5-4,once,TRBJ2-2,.,CASTENAHANTGELFF,TGTGCCAGCACTGAAAACGCGCACGCGAACACCGGGGAGCTGTTTTTT
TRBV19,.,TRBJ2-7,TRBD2,CASSASTSGGREQYF,TGTGCCAGTAGTGCCTCGACTAGCGGGGGGAGGGAGCAGTACTTC
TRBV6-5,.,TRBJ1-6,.,CATLGGDRGNSPLHF,TGTGCCACTCTGGGGGGGGATAGGGGTAATTCACCCCTCCACTTT
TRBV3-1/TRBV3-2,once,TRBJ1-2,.,CASSQAGDNYGYTF,TGTGCCAGCAGCCAAGCGGGGGACAACTATGGCTACACCTTC
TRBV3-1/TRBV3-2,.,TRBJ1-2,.,CASSQDSLGRGYTF,TGTGCCAGCAGCCAAGATAGTCTGGGTAGGGGCTACACCTTC
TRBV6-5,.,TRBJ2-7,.,CASSYSDTHYEQYF,TGTGCCAGCAGTTACTCGGACACCCACTACGAGCAGTACTTC
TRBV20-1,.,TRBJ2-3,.,CSAEQGDTQYF,TGCAGTGCAGAGCAAGGGGATACGCAGTATTTT
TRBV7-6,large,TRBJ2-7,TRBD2,CASSLVGTSGGGEQYF,TGTGCCAGCAGCTTAGTAGGGACTAGCGGGGGAGGTGAGCAGTACTTC